This T cell receptor (beta chain) was identified during a study of blood T cell repertoires in COVID-19 (dated by TCRdb to about 2020). Regarding the research as a whole: Samples from collaborators originated in the United States, Italy and Spain and spanned both the acute and convalescent phases of COVID-19. Where available, HLA class I and class II types were taken from metadata supplied by the sample provider and were not determined by assay-based typing. The material from the prospective study consisted of cDNA or gDNA derived from T cells, B-cell-depleted T cells, or PBMCs. Deeply sampled blood TCRbeta repertoires from subjects exposed to, actively infected with, or recovered from COVID-19 were included in the dataset. The repertoires were released in a freely available public database meant as a resource for research on the immune response to SARS-CoV-2. Samples came from the ongoing ImmuneRACE study (first 160 participants) plus 1,254 subjects from 6 global collaborators. A de-identified subject ID, COVID-19 status, age in years and sex were almost always included in the sample metadata.

TCRbeta CDR3 regions were amplified from genomic DNA by means of the immunoSEQ Assay, a bias-controlled multiplex PCR. The paper's data handling went like this. Within the assay, amplification of reference gene primers was used to estimate how many nucleated cells each sample contained. To quantify the absolute abundance of each unique TCRbeta CDR3 rearrangement, sequence reads were collapsed and filtered. For each sample, productive Simpson clonality was calculated as the square root of Simpson's diversity index across productive rearrangements. Held by TCRdb, this immuneACCESS table contains in-frame sequences only and omits some clones. Under half of the omission traces to an unresolved V gene where checked; the cause of the rest is unknown. V and J calls and clone size come straight from that table; D and trimming were deduced from the DNA. This sample has 180,000 or so clones in its table, and about 70% of those were observed once. The top ten clones comprise roughly 9.4% of the sample.

Each collaborating institution followed its own protocols to collect whole blood in K2EDTA tubes. For TCRbeta analysis, collaborators shipped samples as frozen whole blood, isolated PBMCs, or DNA extracted from either of those sample types. Note on this clone: Its target antigen remains unknown. Base qualities are not provided; no much larger clone lies one nucleotide away.

The CDR1 and CDR2 encoded by the germline V gene (reference sequence) are SGHNT and YYREEE. V lost 4 bases and J lost 1 base, and the count of bases not matched to a germline gene is 7. From cysteine to phenylalanine, the CDR3 is 16 amino acids long. Here the CDR3 DNA is all that survives: 48 bases in frame from base 1. General study outcomes and caveats: The amount of clinical and demographic metadata varied by source and participant and was provided uncurated.

Specimen: peripheral blood. The sequence was obtained from a woman in her forties or fifties with active or convalescent COVID-19. The rearrangement joined TRBV5-4 to TRBJ2-5; 10 bases in the junction line up with TRBD2. The encoded CDR3 is CASSPPSGGSQETQYF. The DNA sequence reads TGTGCCAGCAGCCCCCCTAGCGGGGGATCCCAAGAGACCCAGTACTTC.